Listed below are T cell receptor beta chains from one sample, sequenced in a study of CD8+CD57+ T cells in acquired aplastic anemia. TCRdb redid the calling of the reads with MiXCR, one entry per CDR3 protein. The sample lists 75,000 to 90,000 distinct CDR3 sequences, about half occurring once. Material: sorted CD4+, CD8+, or CD8+CD57+ T cells (not recorded which) from PBMCs. All receptors derive from a human donor in good health, serving as a control. Each CDR3 is given with its conserved first and last residue. D genes are given only for firm matches. Size is stated for part of the rows, as once, few or many counts, or as a class when the clone is expanded.

clone_size	v_call	j_call	d_call	cdr3_aa	cdr3_nt
many	TRBV7-2	TRBJ2-2	.	CASSSEGVGELFF	TGTGCCAGCAGCTCCGAGGGAGTCGGGGAGCTGTTTTTT
.	TRBV15	TRBJ2-1	TRBD1	CATRGETGEDEQFF	TGTGCCACCAGGGGGGAGACAGGGGAGGATGAGCAGTTCTTC
.	TRBV2	TRBJ2-1	.	CASSVVAVSYNEQFF	TGTGCCAGCAGTGTAGTAGCGGTTAGCTACAATGAGCAGTTCTTC
many	TRBV25-1	TRBJ1-1	.	CASSRDNAWGTEAFF	TGTGCCAGCAGTCGGGACAACGCATGGGGCACTGAAGCTTTCTTT
.	TRBV19	TRBJ1-4	.	CASRSTGDIEKLFF	TGTGCCAGCAGGTCAACGGGGGATATCGAAAAACTGTTTTTT
.	TRBV30	TRBJ1-1	.	CAWSVRADEAFF	TGTGCCTGGAGTGTTAGGGCAGATGAAGCTTTCTTT
.	TRBV9	TRBJ2-7	TRBD1	CASSVGQGASYEQYF	TGTGCCAGCAGCGTGGGACAGGGGGCGTCCTACGAGCAGTACTTC
.	TRBV5-1	TRBJ1-1	.	CASSLGGARNTEAFF	TGCGCCAGCAGCTTGGGTGGTGCGAGGAACACTGAAGCTTTCTTT
once	TRBV29-1	TRBJ1-2	.	CSIQGEALYGYTF	TGCAGTATACAGGGTGAAGCGCTCTATGGCTACACCTTC
.	TRBV24-1	TRBJ2-5	.	CATSGGDSQETQCF	TGTGCCACCAGTGGCGGGGACAGCCAAGAGACCCAGTGCTTC
many	TRBV25-1	TRBJ2-3	TRBD2	CASSLRLAGATDTQYF	TGTGCCAGCAGCTTGAGACTAGCGGGAGCGACAGATACGCAGTATTTT